Listed below are T cell receptor beta chains from one sample, sequenced in a study of beta chain features in type 1 diabetes. Assay used: immunoSEQ multiplex PCR; TCRdb lists only in-frame clones, some missing. The sample carries 900,000 or so clones, about 17% recorded once. Material for sequencing was naive CD4+ T cells from blood. The receptors originated from a young woman in good health. Each CDR3 is given without its conserved first and last residue. The listing skips clone size in some rows; elsewhere it reads once, few, many or a size class.

V	length	size	CDR3
TRBV2	9	-	ASSEWASGY
TRBV15	12	-	ATSGVHSGNTIY
TRBV11-1	12	-	ASSPYRDSQTQY
TRBV19	11	-	ASTFPGRNEQF
TRBV28	9	-	ASRAHREQF
TRBV11-2	12	-	ASRSLGTAYEQY
TRBV5-1	16	few	ASSSTGTGGRATDTQY
TRBV7-3	10	few	ASSRGTGELF
TRBV7-9	11	-	ASSPGQNYGYT
TRBV9	12	-	ASASGSSEKTQY
TRBV25-1	12	few	ASNTGTGLYEQY
TRBV4-1	11	-	ASSTTIPTEAF
TRBV21-1	15	few	ASSKHYLRTGSNEQF
TRBV7-2	17	few	ASSLVQGTSGTPYNEQF
TRBV10-3	14	-	AISAKGPPGGYGQY